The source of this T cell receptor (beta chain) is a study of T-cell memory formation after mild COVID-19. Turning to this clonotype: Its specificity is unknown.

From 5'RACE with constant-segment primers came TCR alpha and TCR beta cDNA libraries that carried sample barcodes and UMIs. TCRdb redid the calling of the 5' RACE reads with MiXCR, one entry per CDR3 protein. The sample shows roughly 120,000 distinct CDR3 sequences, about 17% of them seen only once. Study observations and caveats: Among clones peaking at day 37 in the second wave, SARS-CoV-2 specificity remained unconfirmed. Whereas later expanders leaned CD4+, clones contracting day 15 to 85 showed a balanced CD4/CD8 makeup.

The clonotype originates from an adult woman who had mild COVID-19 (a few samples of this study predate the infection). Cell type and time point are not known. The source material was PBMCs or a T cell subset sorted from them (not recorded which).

In DNA form, the CDR3 reads TGTGCCAGCAGCTCCAAGGATCGGACTAGCGGGAGGGCGAGTGAGCAGTTCTTC. Its translation is CASSSKDRTSGRASEQFF. The rearrangement uses TRBV7-3 and TRBJ2-1; 15 positions match TRBD2. The ends lost 4 bases at V and 9 bases at J; junction bases unmatched: 13. Looked up from germline, CDR1 is SGHTA and CDR2 is FQGTGA. There are 18 residues in the CDR3.